Presented here are 9 T cell receptor beta chains from one specimen sequenced in a study of shared clonotypes between healthy human individuals. Only in-frame clones appear in the TCRdb table, and some are missing; sequencing was by immunoSEQ multiplex PCR. The sample yields 650,000 to 750,000 clones, about two thirds seen once. The sample was memory CD4+ T cells sorted from blood. Subset specified: CD45RA-negative fraction. Receptors originate from a woman in her twenties or thirties in good health.

The rearrangement joins TRBV5-4 to TRBJ2-5; possible D gene TRBD2, 6 bases. The CDR3 covers 14 residues. Germline V gives CDR1 SGHNT, CDR2 YYREEE (reference sequence). The V end lost 4 bases, the J end lost 5 bases, and 15 bases lay between the germline ends. As DNA, the CDR3 is TGTGCCAGCAGCCCACGTGGGGGGATGGAGACCCAGTACTTC. This gives the protein CASSPRGGMETQYF.

The chain joins TRBV11-2 to TRBJ1-3, with no clear D. This CDR3 is 16 amino acids long. Germline values: CDR1 SGHAT, CDR2 FQNNGV. Deletions cut 5 bases from V and 1 base from J, with 15 bases between. The chain's CDR3 is CASSPRSLPSGNTIYF. The DNA for the CDR3 is TGTGCCAGCAGCCCACGTAGCCTCCCTTCTGGAAACACCATATATTTT.

This clone was seen only a few times. J is TRBJ2-2 and V is TRBV4-1; tentatively, D is TRBD1 (5 bases). CDR3 length: 13 residues. The germline V gene encodes CDR1 MGHRA and CDR2 YSYEKL. The V end was cut by 7 bases, the J end by 13 bases, with 19 bases between. This chain's CDR3 is CASKGSNIKGLFF. The CDR3 nucleotides are TGCGCCAGCAAGGGGTCAAATATTAAGGGGCTGTTTTTT.

The V call is TRBV27, the J call TRBJ1-1, with 10 bases that match TRBD1. CDR3 size: 15 residues. Germline trimming cut 4 bases from V and 4 bases from J; bases unmatched to any gene: 6. Germline CDR1 reads MNHEY; CDR2 reads SMNVEV (reference sequence). This CDR3 is CASSSRQGASTEAFF. CDR3 nucleotide sequence: TGTGCCAGCAGTTCCCGACAGGGGGCTAGCACTGAAGCTTTCTTT.

The J gene is TRBJ2-3, the V gene TRBV5-6; D possibly corresponds to TRBD2 (6 bases). The CDR3 is made up of 19 amino acids. Trimming stripped 4 bases from V and 3 bases from J, with 27 bases between. Germline assignment: CDR1 SGHDT and CDR2 YYEEEE. CDR3 loop: CASSAQGAAGTWRTDTQYF. The CDR3 nucleotides read TGTGCCAGCAGCGCCCAGGGCGCAGCGGGCACGTGGAGAACAGATACGCAGTATTTT. The variable domain in full, with the rest retrieved from reference TRBV5-6 and TRBJ2-3, is DAGVTQSPTHLIKTRGQQVTLRCSPKSGHDTVSWYQQALGQGPQFIFQYYEEEERQRGNFPDRFSGHQFPNYSSELNVNALLLGDSALYLCASSAQGAAGTWRTDTQYFGPGTRLTVL.

This sequence joins TRBV5-1 and TRBJ1-2, with 9 bases that match TRBD1. The trim removed 3 bases at V and 6 bases at J, leaving 6 bases unmatched. Germline lookup yields CDR1 SGHRS and CDR2 YFSETQ. There are 14 residues in the CDR3. The CDR3 sequence: CASSYTGTGNGYTF. CDR3 sequence (DNA): TGCGCCAGCAGCTACACCGGGACAGGGAATGGCTACACCTTC.

This clone appeared once. The chain combines TRBV13 with TRBJ1-6, with D tentatively TRBD1 (6 bases). The V and J ends lost 2 bases and 4 bases respectively, with 18 bases between them. The length of the CDR3 is 18 residues. Germline V gives CDR1 PRHDT, CDR2 FYEKMQ (reference sequence). The CDR3 coding sequence is TGTGCCAGCAGCTTACTTCAGGGGTCATCTCTGTATAATTCACCCCTCCACTTT. It yields the protein CASSLLQGSSLYNSPLHF.

The chain couples TRBV28 to TRBJ1-2, with TRBD1 matching 7 bases. After removal of 3 bases from V and 8 bases from J, the junction contained 9 bases not matched to a gene. This CDR3 spans 14 amino acids. Germline V gene data show CDR1 as MDHEN and CDR2 as SYDVKM. The CDR3 nucleotides read TGTGCCAGCAGTTTTAGGAGGGGGCAGTGGGGCTACACCTTC. It encodes CASSFRRGQWGYTF.

The V gene is TRBV19, the J gene TRBJ1-4; 7 positions agree with TRBD1. This CDR3 contains 13 residues. CDR1 is LNHDA and CDR2 is SQIVND in the germline V gene (reference sequence). V trimming: 8 bases; J trimming: 7 bases; junction bases outside the gene matches: 7. CDR3 sequence (DNA): TGTGCCAGTCTACAGGGGAGAGGTGAAAAACTGTTTTTT. It encodes CASLQGRGEKLFF.